These T cell receptor beta chains were read from a single sample in a study of shared clonotypes between healthy human individuals. Method: immunoSEQ multiplex PCR; TCRdb's copy keeps in-frame clones and lacks some. The sample consists of millions of clones, approximately 94% of them appearing once. The sequenced sample consisted of naive CD4+ T cells sorted from blood. The receptors stem from a man aged 18 to 35 in good health. CDR3s include the opening cysteine and the closing phenylalanine or tryptophan. D genes are given only for firm matches. Some rows mark clone size as missing; the rest say once, few, many or name a class of expanded clone.

>TRBJ2-7|-|14|TRBV19|few
TGTGCCAGTAGTAACAGAGCATCCTACGAGGAGCAGTACTTC
CASSNRASYEEQYF
>TRBJ2-1|TRBD2|13|TRBV18|-
TGTGCCAGCTCACCGGGACTAGCCAGGGAGCAGTTCTTC
CASSPGLAREQFF
>TRBJ1-5|TRBD1|15|TRBV28|-
TGTGCCAGTCATTACACAGGGGGTAGCAATCAGCCCCAGCATTTT
CASHYTGGSNQPQHF
>TRBJ1-2|TRBD1|15|TRBV6-5|-
TGTGCCAGCAGTTACAGACAGGGGGCCTTAAATGGCTACACCTTC
CASSYRQGALNGYTF
>TRBJ2-7|TRBD1|15|TRBV5-1|once
TGCGCCAGCAGCTTGGCAGGGGGCAGCGCCCACGAGCAGTACTTC
CASSLAGGSAHEQYF
>TRBJ2-7|-|14|TRBV27|-
TGTGCCAGCAGTCGAGGCGGGGGCTTCCACGAGCAGTACTTC
CASSRGGGFHEQYF
>TRBJ1-1|TRBD1|15|TRBV2|-
TGTGCCAGCCTCTCGGCAGGGGGTCCAACATCAGAAGCTTTCTTT
CASLSAGGPTSEAFF
>TRBJ1-1|-|16|TRBV11-3|-
TGTGCCAGCAGCTTAGAGGGCGGCTCTAAGGGCACTGAAGCTTTCTTT
CASSLEGGSKGTEAFF
>TRBJ1-6|-|13|TRBV6-6|-
TGTGCCAGCATCAGGGTCGGAGATTCACCCCTCCACTTT
CASIRVGDSPLHF
>TRBJ1-6|-|13|TRBV30|-
TGTGCCTGGAGTTTTAGACAGTCCGATCTCCGATTATTT
CAWSFRQSDLRLF
>TRBJ2-7|TRBD2|15|TRBV18|-
TGTGCCAGCTCACCAGGGAGGGGTTCATACTACGAGCAGTACTTC
CASSPGRGSYYEQYF
>TRBJ2-3|-|13|TRBV28|-
TGTGCCAGCAGTTCTGGGACAACAGATACGCAGTATTTT
CASSSGTTDTQYF